This T cell receptor beta chain comes out of a study of blood T cell repertoires in COVID-19. Study information: The United States, Italy and Spain supplied acute and convalescent COVID-19 samples. T cells, B-cell-depleted T cells, or PBMCs provided the cDNA or gDNA that served as material.

CDR3 length: 14 residues. In germline, CDR1 is SNHLY, CDR2 FYNNEI. Trimming cost V 3 bases and J 8 bases, with 14 bases left between them. This clone was seen a single time. Assay used: immunoSEQ multiplex PCR; TCRdb lists only in-frame clones, some missing. The sample lists 250,000 to 350,000 clones; more than 70% were seen once. The sample consisted of peripheral blood. This clonotype was sampled from a woman in her twenties or thirties who had recovered from COVID-19. The rearrangement uses TRBV2 and TRBJ2-1; perhaps TRBD1 as D (6 bases). Here the CDR3 reads CASSEDRRVDEQFF. The CDR3 coding sequence is TGTGCCAGCAGTGAGGACAGAAGGGTCGATGAGCAGTTCTTC.